The T cell receptor beta chain under discussion was sequenced for a study of T cell responses to AZD1222 COVID-19 vaccine. Study conclusions and caveats: Possibly, clonal diversity was underestimated; donors were largely white British and included more females. Close to half of all spike-specific TCRs reportedly target regions of the variants that are unmutated. No repertoire was sampled before or during the peak T cell response, only after it.

Clones were sequenced by immunoSEQ multiplex PCR, and TCRdb holds only the in-frame ones, with some missing. The top ten clones hold 30% to 40% of a sample with 20,000 to 30,000 clones, around 87% of them seen once. Second-dose recipients at about 4 or about 12 weeks were treated as one pooled group. Trimming pared 4 bases from V and 1 base from J, leaving 12 bases between. Germline V CDR1 and CDR2: LNHDA, SQIVND (reference sequence). The CDR3 runs 15 residues. Comment on this clone: Its antigen remains unidentified.

This sequence was found in an adult who received the AZD1222 COVID-19 vaccine. The chain combines TRBV19 with TRBJ2-3; D is unclear. The sample consisted of peripheral blood, taken 28 days after the second AZD1222 dose. The CDR3 sequence: CASSRGRLGTDTQYF. The CDR3 DNA sequence: TGTGCCAGTAGTAGAGGACGCCTAGGCACAGATACGCAGTATTTT.